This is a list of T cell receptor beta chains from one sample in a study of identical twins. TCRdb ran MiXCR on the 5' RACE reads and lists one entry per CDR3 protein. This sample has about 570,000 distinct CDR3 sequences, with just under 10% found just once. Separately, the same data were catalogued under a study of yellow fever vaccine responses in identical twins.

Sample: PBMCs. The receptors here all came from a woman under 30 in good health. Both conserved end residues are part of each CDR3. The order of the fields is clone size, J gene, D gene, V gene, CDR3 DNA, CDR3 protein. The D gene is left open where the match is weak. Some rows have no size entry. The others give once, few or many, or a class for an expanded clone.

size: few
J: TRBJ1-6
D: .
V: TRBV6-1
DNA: TGTGCCAGCAGGGATTACCGGGACACATATAATTCACCCCTCCACTTT
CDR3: CASRDYRDTYNSPLHF

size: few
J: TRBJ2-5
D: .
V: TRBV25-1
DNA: TGTGCCAGCAGCGCCTCTCTAGAGGGAGAGACCCAGTACTTC
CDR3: CASSASLEGETQYF

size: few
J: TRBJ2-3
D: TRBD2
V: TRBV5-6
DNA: TGTGCCAGCAGCCGGAGGAGGGTAGCGGGCACGGGAGATACGCAGTATTTT
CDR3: CASSRRRVAGTGDTQYF

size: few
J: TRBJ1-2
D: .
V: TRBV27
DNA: TGTGCCAGCAGTTCCGTATCGACCGGCAGTGGGGTTGGCTACACCTTC
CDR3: CASSSVSTGSGVGYTF

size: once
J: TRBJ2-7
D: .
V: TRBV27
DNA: TGTGCCAGCAGTTTATCAGGGGAGTCCCTTTACGAGCAGTACTTC
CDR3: CASSLSGESLYEQYF

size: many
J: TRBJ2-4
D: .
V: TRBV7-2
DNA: TGTGCCAGCAGCTCGACTAGGTCAGCCAAAAACATTCAGTACTTC
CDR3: CASSSTRSAKNIQYF

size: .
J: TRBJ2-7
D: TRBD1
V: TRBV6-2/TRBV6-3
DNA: TGTGCCAGCAGTTACAATCCAGGGGGCGCGTCCTACGAGCAGTACTTC
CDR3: CASSYNPGGASYEQYF

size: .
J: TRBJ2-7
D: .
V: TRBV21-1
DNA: TGTGCCAGCAGCAAAGCACCCAAATACGAGCAGTACTTC
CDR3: CASSKAPKYEQYF

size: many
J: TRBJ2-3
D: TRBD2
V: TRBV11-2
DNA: TGTGCCAGCAGCTTCTACTACCGGGAGGACACAGATACGCAGTATTTT
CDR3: CASSFYYREDTDTQYF

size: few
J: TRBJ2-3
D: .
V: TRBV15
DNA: TGTGCCACCAGCACCCGGGGCCCCGCAGATACGCAGTATTTT
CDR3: CATSTRGPADTQYF

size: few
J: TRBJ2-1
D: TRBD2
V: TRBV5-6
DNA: TGTGCCAGCAGTTACAGCGGGGGCTACAATGAGCAGTTCTTC
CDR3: CASSYSGGYNEQFF

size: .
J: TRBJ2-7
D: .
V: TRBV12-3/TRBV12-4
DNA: TGTGCCAGCAGTTTAAATAGCTACTACGAGCAGTACTTC
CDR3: CASSLNSYYEQYF

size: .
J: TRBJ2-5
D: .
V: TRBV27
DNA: TGTGCCAGCAGGACCGGGGGAACAGGGGTCCCCTTACAAGAGACCCAGTACTTC
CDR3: CASRTGGTGVPLQETQYF

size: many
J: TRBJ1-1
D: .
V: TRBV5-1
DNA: TGCGCCAGCAGCTTCGGGGGTGACACTGAAGCTTTCTTT
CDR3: CASSFGGDTEAFF

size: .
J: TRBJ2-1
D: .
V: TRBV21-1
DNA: TGTGCCAGCCCCAATCCTGGACTAGCGGGAGGCTGGGGAGATGAGCAGTTCTTC
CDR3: CASPNPGLAGGWGDEQFF

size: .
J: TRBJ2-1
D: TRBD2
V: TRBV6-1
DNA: TGTGCCAGCAGTAGGGGGGCGACTAGCGGGAGGTCCAATGAGCAGTTCTTC
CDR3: CASSRGATSGRSNEQFF

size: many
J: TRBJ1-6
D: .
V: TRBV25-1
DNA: TGTGCCAGCAGTGAGTTCCAGGGTAATTCACCCCTCCACTTT
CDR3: CASSEFQGNSPLHF

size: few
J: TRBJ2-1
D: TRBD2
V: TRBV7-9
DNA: TGTGCCAGCAGCGGACTAGCGGGGCCCTCCAATGAGCAGTTCTTC
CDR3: CASSGLAGPSNEQFF

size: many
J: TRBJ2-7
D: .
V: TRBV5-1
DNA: TGCGCCAGCAGCTTGATGGCAGGGGTCGAGCAGTACTTC
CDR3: CASSLMAGVEQYF